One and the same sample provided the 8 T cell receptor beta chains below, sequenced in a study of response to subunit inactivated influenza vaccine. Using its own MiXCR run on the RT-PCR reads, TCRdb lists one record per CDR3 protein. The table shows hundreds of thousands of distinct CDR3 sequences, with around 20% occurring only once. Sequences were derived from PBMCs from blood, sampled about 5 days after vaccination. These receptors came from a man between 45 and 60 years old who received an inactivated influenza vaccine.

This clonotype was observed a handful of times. The CDR3 protein is CASRESVNEQFF. The CDR3 DNA is TGTGCCAGCAGGGAGAGTGTTAATGAGCAGTTCTTC. V is TRBV12-3 or TRBV12-4 and J is TRBJ2-1; D is unresolved. The CDR3 runs 12 residues. The germline V and J ends were trimmed by 6 bases and 7 bases, with 10 bases remaining between them.

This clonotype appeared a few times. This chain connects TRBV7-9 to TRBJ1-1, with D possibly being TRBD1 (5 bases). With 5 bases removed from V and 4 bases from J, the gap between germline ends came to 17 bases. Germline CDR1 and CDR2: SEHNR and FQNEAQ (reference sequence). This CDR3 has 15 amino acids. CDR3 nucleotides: TGTGCCAGCAGCGACAGCAGGGTGTACGGCACTGAAGCTTTCTTT. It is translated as CASSDSRVYGTEAFF.

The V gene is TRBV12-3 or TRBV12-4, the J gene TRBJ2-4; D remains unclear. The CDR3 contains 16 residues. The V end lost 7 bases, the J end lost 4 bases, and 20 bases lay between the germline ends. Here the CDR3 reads CASTRGVDAGKNIQYF. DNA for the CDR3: TGTGCCAGCACCAGAGGAGTGGACGCAGGAAAAAACATTCAGTACTTC.

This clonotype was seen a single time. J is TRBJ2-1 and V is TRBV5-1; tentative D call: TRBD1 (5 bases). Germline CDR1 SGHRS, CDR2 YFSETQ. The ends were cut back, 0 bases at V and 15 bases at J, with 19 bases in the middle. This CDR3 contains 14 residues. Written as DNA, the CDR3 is TGCGCCAGCAGCTTGGAGACCTACAGGTCCGGTTCGTTCTTC. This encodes CASSLETYRSGSFF.

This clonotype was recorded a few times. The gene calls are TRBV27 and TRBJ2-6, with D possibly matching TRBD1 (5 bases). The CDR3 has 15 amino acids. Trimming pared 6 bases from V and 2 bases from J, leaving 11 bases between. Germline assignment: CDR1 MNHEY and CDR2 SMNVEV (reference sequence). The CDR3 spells CASRSTGTGANVLTF. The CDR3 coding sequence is TGTGCCAGCAGATCCACAGGAACTGGGGCCAACGTCCTGACTTTC.

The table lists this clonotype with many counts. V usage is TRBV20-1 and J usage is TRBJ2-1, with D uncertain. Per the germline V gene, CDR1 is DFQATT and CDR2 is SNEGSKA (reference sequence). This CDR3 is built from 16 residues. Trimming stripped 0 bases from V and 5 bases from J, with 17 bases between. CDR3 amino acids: CSAREPRTLYNNEQFF. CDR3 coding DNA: TGCAGTGCTAGAGAGCCTAGGACCCTTTACAACAATGAGCAGTTCTTC.

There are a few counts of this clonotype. CDR3 DNA: TGTGCCACCAGCAGAGATTTTGGACAGGGTGGCGGAGAGACCCAGTACTTC. Amino acids: CATSRDFGQGGGETQYF. V gene TRBV15 combines with J gene TRBJ2-5, with TRBD1 matching over 8 bases. V lost 0 bases, J lost 4 bases, and 10 bases stayed unmatched. The CDR3 length is 17 residues. Per the germline V gene, CDR1 is LNHNV and CDR2 is YYDKDF (reference sequence).

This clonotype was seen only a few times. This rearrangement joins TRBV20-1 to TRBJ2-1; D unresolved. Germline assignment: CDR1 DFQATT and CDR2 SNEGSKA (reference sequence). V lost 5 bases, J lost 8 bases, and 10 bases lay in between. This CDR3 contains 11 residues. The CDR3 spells CSAPDTDEQFF. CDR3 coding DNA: TGCAGTGCTCCCGACACGGATGAGCAGTTCTTC.